This T cell receptor (beta chain) was identified during a study of immune characterization of retroperitoneal liposarcoma. V dropped 1 base and J dropped 0; count of bases not matched to a gene: 4. Germline lookup yields CDR1 MNHEY and CDR2 SVGAGI. This CDR3 has 16 residues. TCRdb reprocessed the PCR reads with MiXCR, giving one entry per CDR3 protein. The table shows about 3,000 distinct CDR3 sequences, with approximately 45% occurring only once. In its sample, this clonotype is medium-sized (0.01 to 0.1%). This sequence joins TRBV6-5 and TRBJ2-3, with 7 bases aligning to TRBD2. Material: tumor tissue. This TCR came from a male donor with retroperitoneal liposarcoma. The CDR3 sequence: CASSYLREASTDTQYF. The CDR3 nucleotides are TGTGCCAGCAGTTACTTACGGGAGGCCAGCACAGATACGCAGTATTTT.